Sequencing of this T cell receptor beta chain was carried out in a study of blood T cell repertoires in COVID-19. Study-wide background: Specimens from acute and convalescent COVID-19 originated in the United States, Italy and Spain. In each case, the material was cDNA or gDNA derived from T cells, B-cell-depleted T cells, or PBMCs.

As processed by the authors: Amplification of reference gene primers was used by the study to estimate nucleated cell counts. The table came from immunoSEQ multiplex PCR; TCRdb's copy has only in-frame clones and leaves some out. That table furnishes V, J and clone size, whereas the DNA furnished D and trimming. The sample carries 23,000 or so clones, about 90% recorded once. The CDR3 is 14 residues long. Germline V gene data show CDR1 as WSHSY and CDR2 as SAAADI. V lost 8 bases and J 5 bases, leaving 13 bases between the germline ends. This receptor was taken from a woman between 65 and 79 years old with active COVID-19. Material for sequencing was peripheral blood. The V and J genes are TRBV10-2 and TRBJ1-6; D may be TRBD1 (5 bases). CDR3 nucleotides: TGCGCCAGCCAGCATCGCAGGGATAATTCACCCCTCCACTTT. It is translated as CASQHRRDNSPLHF.